The clone carrying this T cell receptor (beta chain) showed up many times. Its antigen is undetermined. Lactation, pregnancy, other autoimmune disease or uncontrolled infection led to exclusion of patients. The PBMCs had their origin in roughly 9.8 ml of fresh peripheral blood. This specimen belongs to a study of T cells in Graves' hyperthyroidism and ophthalmopathy. Broader study findings: The model predicted ophthalmopathy a median around six months before onset.

What was amplified from RNA transcripts were TCR beta CDR3 regions. Researchers ran a first-round RT-PCR on the TCR CDR3 using the HTBI primer set. TCRdb re-called the multiplex PCR reads through MiXCR, storing one row per CDR3 protein. The sample yields over 500,000 distinct CDR3 sequences, about 15% seen once. Germline-derived CDR1 and CDR2 are SGDLS and YYNGEE. Trimming stripped 0 bases from V and 1 base from J, with 7 bases between. This CDR3 is built from 14 residues. Sample: blood. The V call is TRBV9, the J call TRBJ1-1; no firm D call. The origin of this receptor is a woman aged 18 to 35 with Graves' ophthalmopathy. The CDR3 spells CASSVDVGNTEAFF. The CDR3 DNA reads TGTGCCAGCAGCGTAGATGTGGGGAACACTGAAGCTTTCTTT.